This entry concerns a single TCR beta chain. The antigen is undetermined. Each CDR3 protein is one row after TCRdb ran MiXCR on the RT-PCR reads. The sample has more than 150,000 distinct CDR3 sequences; around a tenth are singletons. This sample was included in a study of response to subunit inactivated influenza vaccine. Germline-derived CDR1 and CDR2 are MNHNS and SASEGT. The V end lost 6 bases, the J end lost 7 bases, and 16 bases lay between the germline ends. The CDR3 extends over 14 amino acids. Points from the study as a whole: Few additional T cells are recruited per seasonal influenza vaccination, authors suggested.

This chain uses TRBV6-1 with TRBJ2-1; TRBD1 is a possible D gene (6 bases). The sequence came from a man aged 50 to 75 who received an inactivated influenza vaccine. The material was CD8+ T cells sorted from PBMCs, obtained about 24 months after vaccination. The CDR3 DNA reads TGTGCCAGCAGCTGGGGGCAGCTTGAAAATGAGCAGTTCTTC. Amino acid sequence: CASSWGQLENEQFF.